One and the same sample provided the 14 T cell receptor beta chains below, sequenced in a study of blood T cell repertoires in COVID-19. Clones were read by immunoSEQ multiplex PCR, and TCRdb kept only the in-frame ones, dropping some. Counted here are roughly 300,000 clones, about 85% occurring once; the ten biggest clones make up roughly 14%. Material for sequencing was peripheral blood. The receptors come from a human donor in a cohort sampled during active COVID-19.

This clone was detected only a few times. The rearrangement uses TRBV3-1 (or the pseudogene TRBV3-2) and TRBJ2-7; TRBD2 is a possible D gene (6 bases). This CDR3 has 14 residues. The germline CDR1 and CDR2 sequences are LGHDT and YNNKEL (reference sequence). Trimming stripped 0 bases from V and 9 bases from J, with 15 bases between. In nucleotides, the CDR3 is TGTGCCAGCAGCCAAGATGGCCGGAGACTAGGGCAGTACTTC. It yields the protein CASSQDGRRLGQYF.

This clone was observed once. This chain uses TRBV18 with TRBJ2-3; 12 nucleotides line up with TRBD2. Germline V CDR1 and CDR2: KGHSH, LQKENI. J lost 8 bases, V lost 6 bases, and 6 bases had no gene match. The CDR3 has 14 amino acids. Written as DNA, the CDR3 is TGTGCCAGCTCGCCGACTAGCGGGAGCGGTACGCAGTATTTT. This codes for CASSPTSGSGTQYF.

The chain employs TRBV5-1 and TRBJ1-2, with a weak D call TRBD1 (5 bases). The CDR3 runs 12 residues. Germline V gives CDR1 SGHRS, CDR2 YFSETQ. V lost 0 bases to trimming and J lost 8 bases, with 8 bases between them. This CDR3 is CASSLEGAGYTF. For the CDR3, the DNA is TGCGCCAGCAGCTTGGAAGGGGCCGGCTACACCTTC.

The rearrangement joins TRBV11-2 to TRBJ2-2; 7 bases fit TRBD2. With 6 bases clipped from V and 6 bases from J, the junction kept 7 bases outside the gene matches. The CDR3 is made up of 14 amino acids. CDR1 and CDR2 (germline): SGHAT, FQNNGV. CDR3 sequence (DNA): TGTGCCAGCAGTTCGCGGGAGAAGTCCGGGGAGCTGTTTTTT. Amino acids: CASSSREKSGELFF.

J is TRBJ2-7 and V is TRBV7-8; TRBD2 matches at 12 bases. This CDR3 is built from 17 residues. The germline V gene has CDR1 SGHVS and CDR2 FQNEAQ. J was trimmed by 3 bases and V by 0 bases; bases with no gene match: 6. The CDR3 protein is CASSLAVSSGRVYEQYF. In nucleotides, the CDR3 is TGTGCCAGCAGCTTAGCCGTCTCTAGCGGGAGGGTCTACGAGCAGTACTTC.

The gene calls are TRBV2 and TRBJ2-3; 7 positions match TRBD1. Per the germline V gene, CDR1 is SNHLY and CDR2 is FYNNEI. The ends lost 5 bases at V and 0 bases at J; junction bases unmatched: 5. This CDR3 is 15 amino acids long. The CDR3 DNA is TGTGCCAGCAGTTTTCGGGACAGAAGCACAGATACGCAGTATTTT. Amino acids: CASSFRDRSTDTQYF.

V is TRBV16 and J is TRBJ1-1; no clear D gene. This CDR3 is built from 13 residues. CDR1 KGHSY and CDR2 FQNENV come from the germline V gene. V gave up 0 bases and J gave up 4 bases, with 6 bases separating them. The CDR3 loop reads CASSQSQTTEAFF. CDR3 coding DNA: TGTGCCAGCAGCCAATCACAGACCACTGAAGCTTTCTTT.

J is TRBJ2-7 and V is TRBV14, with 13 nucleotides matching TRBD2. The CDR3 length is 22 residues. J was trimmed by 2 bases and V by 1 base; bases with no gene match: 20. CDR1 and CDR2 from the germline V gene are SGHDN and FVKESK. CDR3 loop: CASSQGSRGAHRTSGSPYEQYF. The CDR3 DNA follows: TGTGCCAGCAGCCAAGGTTCTCGCGGTGCCCATAGGACTAGCGGGAGTCCCTACGAGCAGTACTTC.

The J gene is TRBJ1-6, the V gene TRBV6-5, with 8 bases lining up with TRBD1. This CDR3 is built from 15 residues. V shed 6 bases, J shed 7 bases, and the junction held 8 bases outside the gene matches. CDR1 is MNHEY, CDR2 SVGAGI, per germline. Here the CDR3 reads CASSLGTGQNSPLHF. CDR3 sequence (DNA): TGTGCCAGCAGCCTCGGGACAGGTCAAAATTCACCCCTCCACTTT.

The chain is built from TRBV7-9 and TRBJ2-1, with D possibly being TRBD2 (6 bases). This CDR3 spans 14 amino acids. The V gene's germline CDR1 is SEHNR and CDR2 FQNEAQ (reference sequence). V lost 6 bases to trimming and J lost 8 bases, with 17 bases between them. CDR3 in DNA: TGTGCCAGCAGACCCCTGGGGGAGGAACATGAGCAGTTCTTC. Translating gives CASRPLGEEHEQFF.

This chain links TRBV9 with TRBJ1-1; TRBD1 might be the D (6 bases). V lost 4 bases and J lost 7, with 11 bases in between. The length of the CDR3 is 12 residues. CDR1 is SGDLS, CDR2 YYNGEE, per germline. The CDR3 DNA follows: TGTGCCAGCAGCATACAGGGACGTGAAGCTTTCTTT. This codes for CASSIQGREAFF.

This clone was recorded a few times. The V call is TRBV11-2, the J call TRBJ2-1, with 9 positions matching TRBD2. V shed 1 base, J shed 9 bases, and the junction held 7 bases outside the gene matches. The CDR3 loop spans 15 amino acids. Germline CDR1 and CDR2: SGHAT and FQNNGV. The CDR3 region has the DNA TGTGCCAGCAGCTTAGTCTTAGCGGGAGCAGGTGAGCAGTTCTTC. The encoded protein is CASSLVLAGAGEQFF.

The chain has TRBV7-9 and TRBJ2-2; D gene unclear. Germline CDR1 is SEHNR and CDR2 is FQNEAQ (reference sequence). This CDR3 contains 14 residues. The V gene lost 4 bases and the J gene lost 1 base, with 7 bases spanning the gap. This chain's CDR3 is CASSSTENTGELFF. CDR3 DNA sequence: TGTGCCAGCAGCTCCACAGAGAACACCGGGGAGCTGTTTTTT.

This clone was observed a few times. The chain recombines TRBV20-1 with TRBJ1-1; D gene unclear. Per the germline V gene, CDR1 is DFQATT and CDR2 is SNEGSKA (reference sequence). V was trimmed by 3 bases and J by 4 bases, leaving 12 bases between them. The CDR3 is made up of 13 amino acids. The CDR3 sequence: CSASSASSTEAFF. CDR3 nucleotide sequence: TGCAGTGCTAGTTCCGCATCGAGCACTGAAGCTTTCTTT.